This TCR beta chain was retrieved from a study of T-cell reconstitution after alpha-beta-depleted transplantation in children. A note on this clonotype: Its antigen is currently unknown.

Using unique molecular identifiers, the investigators prepared the TCRbeta library. MiXCR was run by TCRdb on the PCR reads, yielding one entry per CDR3 protein. Seen here are around 440,000 distinct CDR3 sequences, about 17% observed once, and the top ten hold around 30%. Study-wide results and limits: A year had passed since transplant, and T-cell counts and diversity by then came mostly from newly produced T cells. Where some patients showed high TCRbeta diversity at day 60, it came from recipient T cells and thymic progenitors that had survived. Expanded clones from the graft, numbering several hundred, reportedly supplied alpha-beta T cells about two months after transplant.

The material sequenced was PBMCs, mostly from graft donor cells, taken 360 days after TCRalphabeta/CD19-depleted stem cell transplant. The sequence was obtained from a boy under two years old who had a stem cell transplant for Wiskott-Aldrich syndrome, so the T cells may come from the graft donor.

The CDR3 coding sequence is TGCGCCAGCAGTGAGTCGAACACCGGGGAGCTGTTTTTT. Protein sequence: CASSESNTGELFF. The rearrangement uses TRBV10-1 and TRBJ2-2; no firm D call. Germline loops: CDR1 WNHNN, CDR2 SYGVQD (reference sequence). V was cut by 0 bases and J by 1 base, with 0 bases left in between. The CDR3 consists of 13 residues.